This T cell receptor beta chain was identified during a study of beta chain features in type 1 diabetes. Regarding the study as a whole: Sequencing the cDNA could make cells with high TCR expression show up more than they should.

Points on this clone: The antigen is undetermined.

Of the isolated RNA, all was reverse transcribed, and so the sequenced material was expressed TCRB transcripts. The table came from immunoSEQ multiplex PCR; TCRdb's copy has only in-frame clones and leaves some out. The repertoire holds some 6,000 clones, with around 75% as singletons. Sequencing was carried out using Tregs from blood. The source is a man in his late teens or twenties in good health.

DNA of the CDR3: TGTGCCAGCACAACCCTCGGGGTCTATGGCTACACCTTC. It codes for CASTTLGVYGYTF. The chain recombines TRBV28 with TRBJ1-2; D is ambiguous. CDR3 length: 13 amino acids. Per germline, CDR1 MDHEN and CDR2 SYDVKM. V dropped 7 bases and J dropped 4 bases, with 13 bases sitting between them.